These 5 T cell receptor beta chains were all obtained from the same sample, sequenced in a study of identical twins. TCRdb re-derived calls from the 5' RACE reads in MiXCR, one entry per CDR3 protein. Among some 900,000 distinct CDR3 sequences, over 9% were seen once, and the ten largest hold around 1.6%. These same records also appear under a second study, on yellow fever vaccine responses in identical twins.

Input material: PBMCs. Receptors were obtained from a woman aged 18-35 years in good health.

This clonotype was seen ten or more times. The chain is built from TRBV4-1 and TRBJ2-7; TRBD2 aligns across 7 bases. V lost 1 base and J lost 4; bases outside the gene matches: 10. Germline assignment: CDR1 MGHRA and CDR2 YSYEKL. The CDR3 extends over 16 amino acids. DNA for the CDR3: TGCGCCAGCAGCCAAGCCGGCGGCGGGAGTGGATACGAGCAGTACTTC. This encodes CASSQAGGGSGYEQYF.

In this sample, this clonotype turned up a few times. The chain combines TRBV7-3 with TRBJ2-5; TRBD2 agrees at 7 bases. CDR1 SGHTA and CDR2 FQGTGA come from the germline V gene. The CDR3 is 16 amino acids. The V gene end was trimmed by 3 bases and the J gene end by 5 bases; junction bases not matched to a gene: 12. CDR3 sequence reads: CASSFSDRGGRETQYF. The CDR3 nucleotides are TGTGCCAGCAGCTTCTCGGACCGGGGAGGGCGGGAGACCCAGTACTTC.

This clonotype was recorded a few times. The gene calls are TRBV13 and TRBJ2-1, with D uncertain. The V end was cut by 3 bases, the J end by 10 bases, with 13 bases between. This CDR3 is 13 amino acids long. Germline CDR1 is PRHDT and CDR2 is FYEKMQ (reference sequence). CDR3 coding DNA: TGTGCCAGCAGCTTTTCTTCCCTGCCAGAGCAGTTCTTC. It encodes CASSFSSLPEQFF.

The V and J genes are TRBV25-1 and TRBJ2-2; 8 bases match TRBD1. V shed 6 bases and J 0 bases; nucleotides not matched to a gene: 3. The germline V gene has CDR1 MGHDK and CDR2 SYGVNS. This CDR3 comprises 15 residues. This CDR3 reads CASRRDRPNTGELFF. In DNA form, the CDR3 reads TGTGCCAGCAGGAGGGACAGGCCGAACACCGGGGAGCTGTTTTTT.

This rearrangement joins TRBV29-1 to TRBJ1-1; TRBD1 aligns across 9 bases. The CDR3 sequence is 13 residues long. After removal of 6 bases from V and 1 base from J, the junction contained 3 bases not matched to a gene. CDR1 SQVTM and CDR2 ANQGSEA come from the germline V gene. The CDR3 is CSVGQGPNTEAFF. CDR3 nucleotide sequence: TGCAGCGTCGGACAGGGGCCGAACACTGAAGCTTTCTTT.